This T cell receptor beta chain was captured in a study of T cell repertoires in cytomegalovirus infection. This clonotype was counted at least ten times. From the reads, TCRdb called clonotypes with MiXCR, one entry per CDR3 protein. The repertoire holds about 360,000 distinct CDR3 sequences, around 18% seen once, with less than 9.5% in the top ten. Trimming cost V 2 bases and J 10 bases; bases outside gene matches: 6. Germline assignment: CDR1 MDHEN and CDR2 SYDVKM. The CDR3 is 13 residues long. This receptor was taken from a human donor in good health (CMV status not recorded). Some clones in this sample may be carry-over from other donors' samples. The chain employs TRBV28 and TRBJ1-1; TRBD1 matches at 8 bases. The sequenced material came from PBMCs. CDR3 nucleotide sequence: TGTGCCAGCAGTTTAACTGACAGGGGAGGAGCTTTCTTT. Protein product: CASSLTDRGGAFF.